Listed here are 6 T cell receptor beta chains from one sample, sequenced in a study of blood T cell repertoires in COVID-19. This table comes from immunoSEQ multiplex PCR, and its TCRdb copy is limited to in-frame clones, with some not included. This sample has over 90,000 clones; about 85% occur once, and the top ten carry 20% to 30%. Sequencing was done on a sample of peripheral blood. The receptors were sampled from a man at least 80 years old with active or convalescent COVID-19.

The chain couples TRBV28 to TRBJ1-5; 7 nucleotides align to TRBD1. The CDR3 extends over 16 amino acids. Per germline, CDR1 MDHEN and CDR2 SYDVKM. The V gene end was trimmed by 6 bases and the J gene end by 3 bases; junction bases not matched to a gene: 11. Here the CDR3 DNA reads TGTGCCAGCAGCCCTACGGGCAGGGGGTTCAATCAGCCCCAGCATTTT. Translation: CASSPTGRGFNQPQHF.

The V call is TRBV3-1 (or the pseudogene TRBV3-2), the J call TRBJ1-2; 7 bases fit TRBD1. The CDR3 covers 13 residues. The J segment lost 6 bases and the V segment lost 4 bases, leaving 5 bases of the junction unmatched. Germline V gene lookup returns CDR1 LGHDT and CDR2 YNNKEL (reference sequence). The CDR3 here is CASSPPRGNGYTF. DNA for the CDR3: TGTGCCAGCAGCCCCCCCAGGGGGAATGGCTACACCTTC.

The genes are TRBV7-3 and TRBJ2-3; D might be TRBD2 (6 bases). The CDR3 spans 14 residues. Germline CDR1 reads SGHTA; CDR2 reads FQGTGA. Trimming pared 2 bases from V and 4 bases from J, leaving 10 bases between. The CDR3 coding sequence is TGTGCCAGCAGCTTAGGCGGGGACTCAGATACGCAGTATTTT. This sequence encodes CASSLGGDSDTQYF.

The chain has TRBV2 and TRBJ2-3; 8 bases agree with TRBD2. The CDR3 spans 13 residues. CDR1 is SNHLY, CDR2 FYNNEI, per germline. V dropped 4 bases and J dropped 7; count of bases not matched to a gene: 4. Here the CDR3 reads CASSGTSFYTQYF. CDR3 DNA sequence: TGTGCCAGCAGTGGGACTAGCTTTTATACGCAGTATTTT.

This rearrangement joins TRBV29-1 to TRBJ2-5; 9 nucleotides align to TRBD2. J gave up 1 base and V 6 bases, and 3 bases lay outside the gene matches. The CDR3 sequence is 13 residues long. Germline CDR1 SQVTM, CDR2 ANQGSEA. DNA of the CDR3: TGCAGCGTAGTAGCGGGGGCCCAAGAGACCCAGTACTTC. It is translated as CSVVAGAQETQYF.

This clone has only one observation. V gene TRBV20-1 combines with J gene TRBJ1-2; D possibly corresponds to TRBD1 (5 bases). Germline-derived CDR1 and CDR2 are DFQATT and SNEGSKA (reference sequence). The V and J ends lost 3 bases and 0 bases respectively, with 14 bases between them. The CDR3 has 15 residues. In nucleotides, the CDR3 is TGCAGTGCTAGTACTCAGGGAGGGACTAACTATGGCTACACCTTC. Its translation: CSASTQGGTNYGYTF.